This TCR beta chain was profiled in a study of cytomegalovirus exposure and HLA in healthy donors. Amplification used 60 Vbeta primers and 13 Jbeta primers. Profiling relied on immunoSEQ multiplex PCR, and the TCRdb table lists in-frame clones only, not all of them. The repertoire consists of about 160,000 clones, with roughly 85% occurring once and the leading ten covering 2% to 2.5%. Trimming removed 1 base from V and 4 bases from J, with 11 bases in between. The CDR3 covers 15 residues. Germline lookup yields CDR1 SNHLY and CDR2 FYNNEI. The source material was PBMCs. The chain uses TRBV2 and TRBJ1-5; tentatively, D is TRBD1 (5 bases). This clonotype was sampled from a man in his forties in good health and CMV-seronegative. The CDR3 protein is CASSEDGAKNQPQHF. In DNA, the CDR3 is TGTGCCAGCAGTGAAGATGGGGCGAAGAATCAGCCCCAGCATTTT.